These 18 T cell receptor beta chains came from one sample sequenced in a study of molecular identifiers for immune sequencing clone quantification. Each CDR3 protein is one row after TCRdb ran MiXCR on the PCR reads. The sample includes 40,000 to 45,000 distinct CDR3 sequences, 15% to 20% of them seen just once. The sample was naive CD8+ T cells from blood, with Jurkat cell RNA spiked in. As for subset: FACS-sorted CD8+CD4-CCR7+CD45RA+ naive T cells. The receptors derive from a human donor in good health. Some libraries in this study had Jurkat cell RNA spiked in.

About this clonotype: Just one base apart from a much larger clone, this may be a read error. The rearrangement uses TRBV6-5 and TRBJ2-5; 7 bases line up with TRBD1. Germline CDR1 MNHEY, CDR2 SVGAGI. The CDR3 consists of 18 residues. CDR3 in DNA: TGTGCCGGCAGTTACCCTGACAGGGTAGGAGTGATTGGAGAGACCCAGTACTTC. This translates into CAGSYPDRVGVIGETQYF.

This clonotype was picked up many times. This rearrangement joins TRBV2 to TRBJ2-3; D not resolved. This CDR3 has 15 amino acids. Trimming pared 2 bases from V and 3 bases from J, leaving 12 bases between. The germline V gene encodes CDR1 SNHLY and CDR2 FYNNEI. The CDR3 DNA reads TGTGCCAGCAGTGAATGGGGAATTGGGACAGATACGCAGTATTTT. This sequence encodes CASSEWGIGTDTQYF.

A note on this clonotype: Mismatch with germline at one junction end may stem from a read error. This chain links TRBV3-1 with TRBJ2-2; 9 bases agree with TRBD1. This CDR3 has 17 amino acids. Germline V gives CDR1 LGHDT, CDR2 YNNKEL (reference sequence). In DNA, the CDR3 is TGTGCCAGCAGCCAAGTTGGTGGGACAGGGACCGTCGGGGAGCTGGTTTTT. Translating it yields CASSQVGGTGTVGELVF. Full variable domain (remainder filled in from reference TRBV3-1 and TRBJ2-2): DTAVSQTPKYLVTQMGNDKSIKCEQNLGHDTMYWYKQDSKKFLKIMFSYNNKELIINETVPNRFSPKSPDKAHLNLHINSLELGDSAVYFCASSQVGGTGTVGELVFGEGSRLTVL.

In this sample, this clonotype turned up a few times. The chain has TRBV29-1 and TRBJ2-7; 7 nucleotides align to TRBD2. The CDR3 is 12 residues long. V lost 4 bases, J lost 4 bases, and 4 bases stayed unmatched. Looked up from germline, CDR1 is SQVTM and CDR2 is ANQGSEA. Here the CDR3 reads CSVASGTYEQYF. CDR3 in DNA: TGCAGCGTTGCCAGCGGGACTTACGAGCAGTACTTC.

This clonotype was seen repeatedly, ten times or more. The V call is TRBV20-1, the J call TRBJ2-1; D is unresolved. Between the trimmed V and J ends, which lost 2 bases and 4 bases, there was a span of 3 bases. This CDR3 comprises 11 residues. Germline CDR1 is DFQATT and CDR2 is SNEGSKA (reference sequence). CDR3: CSARTYNEQFF. CDR3 bases: TGCAGTGCTAGAACGTACAATGAGCAGTTCTTC.

As regards this clonotype: Germline and junction disagree at one end, which may indicate a read error. The chain carries TRBV11-2 and TRBJ2-6, with D possibly being TRBD1 or TRBD2 (5 bases each). This CDR3 spans 15 amino acids. Germline CDR1 reads SGHAT; CDR2 reads FQNNGV. As DNA, the CDR3 is TGTGCCAGCAGCTTATTGGACTCCGGGGCCATCGTCCTGACTTTC. Its translation is CASSLLDSGAIVLTF.

A word on this clonotype: One base away lies a much larger clone, so this may be a sequencing read error. The V gene is TRBV11-2, the J gene TRBJ2-7, with 7 nucleotides matching TRBD2. Germline trimming cut 7 bases from V and 2 bases from J; bases unmatched to any gene: 5. The CDR3 extends over 13 amino acids. Germline-derived CDR1 and CDR2 are SGHAT and FQNNGV. The CDR3, as DNA: TGTGCCAGCACCCCGGGGGGTACCTACGAGCAGTACTTC. Translated: CASTPGGTYEQYF.

This clonotype was counted ten times or more. CDR3 loop: CASSLGQWGTDTQYF. CDR3 coding DNA: TGTGCCAGCAGCTTAGGGCAGTGGGGCACAGATACGCAGTATTTT. The chain is built from TRBV11-2 and TRBJ2-3; D is ambiguous. The CDR3 is made up of 15 amino acids. V lost 1 base and J 1 base, leaving 9 bases between the germline ends. The germline CDR1 and CDR2 sequences are SGHAT and FQNNGV.

Regarding this clonotype: Being one base from a much bigger clone, this may be a read error. V is TRBV27 and J is TRBJ2-1; the D is unclear. Trimming shortened V by 4 bases and J by 5 bases, and 3 bases separated the two germline ends. This CDR3 is 11 amino acids long. Germline values: CDR1 MNHEY, CDR2 SMNVEV (reference sequence). The DNA for the CDR3 is TGTGCCAGCAGTTCTCACAATGAGCAGTTCTTC. Translating gives CASSSHNEQFF.

This clonotype came up a few times. The gene calls are TRBV12-3 or TRBV12-4 and TRBJ2-6; D remains unclear. The V end was cut by 8 bases, the J end by 2 bases, with 4 bases between. CDR3 length: 12 residues. Here the CDR3 DNA reads TGTGCCAGCTCCGCTGGGGCCAACGTCCTGACTTTC. Translated: CASSAGANVLTF.

V is TRBV7-2 and J is TRBJ2-1; 9 nucleotides align to TRBD2. Looked up from germline, CDR1 is SGHTA and CDR2 is FQGNSA. Unmatched junction bases numbered 4, after V lost 4 bases and J lost 6 bases. This CDR3 has 14 amino acids. The DNA of the CDR3 is TGTGCCAGCAGCTCGGGACTAGCTCCCAATGAGCAGTTCTTC. Protein sequence: CASSSGLAPNEQFF.

This clonotype was detected many times. The chain has TRBV24-1 and TRBJ2-3; 9 nucleotides match TRBD2. This CDR3 is 16 amino acids long. V lost 4 bases and J lost 5; bases outside the gene matches: 9. Germline lookup yields CDR1 KGHDR and CDR2 SFDVKD. In DNA, the CDR3 is TGTGCCACCAGTGACCCGGGTAGCGGGAGAGGAGATACGCAGTATTTT. Encoded protein: CATSDPGSGRGDTQYF.

This clonotype was seen ten or more times. V is TRBV7-9 and J is TRBJ1-6; no firm D call. Trimming shortened V by 1 base and J by 9 bases, and 13 bases separated the two germline ends. Germline CDR1 is SEHNR and CDR2 is FQNEAQ (reference sequence). CDR3 size: 15 residues. The DNA for the CDR3 is TGTGCCAGCAGCTTAGGACCCCCGGGCTCTTCACCCCTCCACTTT. Translated: CASSLGPPGSSPLHF.

This clonotype was picked up many times. V is TRBV6-2 or TRBV6-3 and J is TRBJ2-7; 9 nucleotides line up with TRBD2. Per germline, CDR1 MNHEY and CDR2 SVGEGT. V shed 10 bases, J shed 3 bases, and the junction held 10 bases outside the gene matches. The CDR3 has 14 residues. DNA for the CDR3: TGTGCCATTTCTTCAGGGACTAGCTACTACGAGCAGTACTTC. This translates into CAISSGTSYYEQYF.

The V call is TRBV9, the J call TRBJ1-2; D gene uncertain. From germline, CDR1 is SGDLS and CDR2 YYNGEE. V lost 0 bases and J lost 0, with 9 bases in between. The CDR3 runs to 15 residues. For the CDR3, the DNA is TGTGCCAGCAGCGTAGGAGGGCAAGCTAACTATGGCTACACCTTC. Residues: CASSVGGQANYGYTF.

This clonotype was detected a few times. This rearrangement joins TRBV11-2 to TRBJ2-3; TRBD2 might be the D (6 bases). Germline values: CDR1 SGHAT, CDR2 FQNNGV. Trimming removed 3 bases at V and 6 bases at J, with 19 bases between. This CDR3 has 16 amino acids. The DNA for the CDR3 is TGTGCCAGCAGCTTTTTGCGGGGCGGCGTTCCCGATACGCAGTATTTT. Amino acids: CASSFLRGGVPDTQYF. Combining the CDR3 with reference TRBV11-2 and TRBJ2-3 gives the whole variable domain EAGVAQSPRYKIIEKRQSVAFWCNPISGHATLYWYQQILGQGPKLLIQFQNNGVVDDSQLPKDRFSAERLKGVDSTLKIQPAKLEDSAVYLCASSFLRGGVPDTQYFGPGTRLTVL.

The chain recombines TRBV7-8 with TRBJ2-1; TRBD1 is a possible D gene (5 bases). Germline assignment: CDR1 SGHVS and CDR2 FQNEAQ. This CDR3 has 17 amino acids. Trimming shortened V by 2 bases and J by 6 bases, and 20 bases separated the two germline ends. The CDR3: CASSLFLARDTVNEQFF. Written as DNA, the CDR3 is TGTGCCAGCAGCTTATTCCTGGCCAGGGATACGGTCAATGAGCAGTTCTTC. Variable domain in full (rest from reference TRBV7-8 and TRBJ2-1): GAGVSQSPRYKVAKRGQDVALRCDPISGHVSLFWYQQALGQGPEFLTYFQNEAQLDKSGLPSDRFFAERPEGSVSTLKIQRTQQEDSAVYLCASSLFLARDTVNEQFFGPGTRLTVL.

CDR3 in DNA: TGTGCCAGCAGTTCCAGCGAGCGGGGCGCGAACACCGGGGAGCTGTTTTTT. It encodes CASSSSERGANTGELFF. The chain recombines TRBV28 with TRBJ2-2; 7 bases map to TRBD2. Germline CDR1 is MDHEN and CDR2 is SYDVKM. J gave up 0 bases and V 4 bases, and 8 bases lay outside the gene matches. The CDR3 totals 17 residues.